The 27 T cell receptor beta chains below come from one sample, sequenced in a study of T cell changes during pregnancy in multiple sclerosis (dated by TCRdb to between 2017 and 2020). The method was the immunoSEQ multiplex PCR assay. In its TCRdb copy, this immuneACCESS table keeps in-frame sequences only and misses some clones. Where compared with another copy, unresolved V genes explain less than half of these, and the others have no known cause. In this sample the table shows approximately 59,000 clones, under 95% of which occur a single time. The ten most abundant clones make up approximately 1.5% of the sample. Sequences were derived from peripheral blood, sampled in the third trimester of pregnancy. The receptors originated from a female donor in good health, enrolled as a control in a pregnancy study.

The CDR3 loop reads CASTPIGGGRTYEQYF. CDR3 sequence (DNA): TGTGCCAGCACCCCAATAGGGGGCGGACGAACCTACGAGCAGTACTTC. The chain recombines TRBV28 with TRBJ2-7; TRBD1 matches at 7 bases. Trimming removed 7 bases from V and 2 bases from J; junction bases left unmatched: 14. CDR1 is MDHEN, CDR2 SYDVKM, per germline. The CDR3 sequence is 16 residues long.

V usage is TRBV7-3 and J usage is TRBJ2-2, with unresolved D. Germline V lookup: CDR1 SGHTA, CDR2 FQGTGA. There are 14 residues in the CDR3. V lost 6 bases and J lost 6, with 14 bases in between. In DNA, the CDR3 is TGTGCCAGCAGACCCGACACCACCCCCGGGGAGCTGTTTTTT. Translating gives CASRPDTTPGELFF.

The CDR3 here is CASSQPTGSDYGYTF. Here the CDR3 DNA reads TGCGCCAGCAGCCAACCCACAGGGTCTGACTATGGCTACACCTTC. The chain couples TRBV4-3 to TRBJ1-2; tentatively, D is TRBD1 (6 bases). The V gene lost 2 bases and the J gene lost 3 bases, with 13 bases spanning the gap. This CDR3 has 15 amino acids. Germline V gene data show CDR1 as LGHNA and CDR2 as YSLEER.

This rearrangement joins TRBV7-9 to TRBJ2-5; D is ambiguous. Germline V gives CDR1 SEHNR, CDR2 FQNEAQ (reference sequence). V lost 3 bases, J lost 2 bases, and 22 bases lay in between. The CDR3 loop spans 18 amino acids. Written as DNA, the CDR3 is TGTGCCAGCAGCTTTGAGTTTGGCCAGAGCAAACAGCAAGAGACCCAGTACTTC. Translating it yields CASSFEFGQSKQQETQYF.

This rearrangement joins TRBV11-2 to TRBJ1-5; D is perhaps TRBD1 (5 bases). The CDR3 is 14 residues long. V was trimmed by 5 bases and J by 1 base, leaving 9 bases between them. From germline, CDR1 is SGHAT and CDR2 FQNNGV. The chain's CDR3 is CASSQGLSNQPQHF. The CDR3 DNA reads TGTGCCAGCAGCCAGGGACTGAGCAATCAGCCCCAGCATTTT.

The chain uses TRBV6-6 and TRBJ2-5, with 9 nucleotides matching TRBD2. V trimming: 4 bases; J trimming: 5 bases; junction bases outside the gene matches: 8. Germline values: CDR1 MNHNY, CDR2 SVGAGI (reference sequence). There are 15 residues in the CDR3. The CDR3: CASSSASGVSETQYF. CDR3 nucleotide sequence: TGTGCCAGCAGTTCGGCTAGCGGGGTCAGTGAGACCCAGTACTTC.

In nucleotides, the CDR3 is TGTGCCAGCAAAGGGACAGGGACCGGGGAGCTGTTTTTT. This sequence encodes CASKGTGTGELFF. The J gene is TRBJ2-2, the V gene TRBV2, with 9 positions matching TRBD1. Germline loops: CDR1 SNHLY, CDR2 FYNNEI. V lost 7 bases, J lost 5 bases, and 2 bases stayed unmatched. The CDR3 extends over 13 amino acids.

The CDR3 spells CASSVGGTSSYEQYF. The CDR3, as DNA: TGTGCCAGCAGCGTAGGCGGGACTAGCTCCTACGAGCAGTACTTC. The J gene is TRBJ2-7, the V gene TRBV9; 8 bases match TRBD2. This CDR3 region has 15 residues. J lost 0 bases, V lost 0 bases, and 2 bases had no gene match. CDR1 and CDR2 from the germline V gene are SGDLS and YYNGEE.

This chain connects TRBV5-1 to TRBJ2-7; 11 bases match TRBD2. CDR1 is SGHRS and CDR2 is YFSETQ in the germline V gene. This CDR3 contains 14 residues. The J segment lost 5 bases and the V segment lost 4 bases, leaving 5 bases of the junction unmatched. The DNA for the CDR3 is TGCGCCAGCAGCGTAGCGGGGGGGCGGGACGAGCAGTACTTC. Encoded protein: CASSVAGGRDEQYF.

The rearrangement joins TRBV11-2 to TRBJ2-2, with D maybe TRBD2 (7 bases). The V end lost 5 bases, the J end lost 1 base, and 11 bases lay between the germline ends. In germline, CDR1 is SGHAT, CDR2 FQNNGV. CDR3 size: 15 residues. The CDR3 region is CASSQGGENTGELFF. In DNA, the CDR3 is TGTGCCAGCAGCCAAGGGGGGGAGAACACCGGGGAGCTGTTTTTT.

The CDR3 loop is CASSQTQSGGANTDTQYF. In nucleotides, the CDR3 is TGTGCCAGCAGCCAAACTCAGAGCGGGGGCGCTAACACAGATACGCAGTATTTT. This chain connects TRBV7-2 to TRBJ2-3; 8 bases fit TRBD2. This CDR3 has 18 residues. J was trimmed by 2 bases and V by 5 bases; bases with no gene match: 15. Germline V gene data show CDR1 as SGHTA and CDR2 as FQGNSA.

V is TRBV7-3 and J is TRBJ1-4; the D is unclear. Between the trimmed V and J ends, which lost 5 bases and 8 bases, there was a span of 18 bases. Germline loops: CDR1 SGHTA, CDR2 FQGTGA. The CDR3 has 15 amino acids. CDR3 sequence (DNA): TGTGCCAGCAGCCGAGGGTCGGGATCCCAGGAAAAACTGTTTTTT. This codes for CASSRGSGSQEKLFF.

This chain joins TRBV4-3 and TRBJ2-2, with D possibly matching TRBD1 (6 bases). The length of the CDR3 is 18 residues. The V gene's germline CDR1 is LGHNA and CDR2 YSLEER. The V and J ends lost 0 bases and 7 bases respectively, with 21 bases between them. The CDR3 region has the DNA TGCGCCAGCAGCCAAGATAAAACAGGGCGTTATGGTAGCGGGGAGCTGTTTTTT. Its translation: CASSQDKTGRYGSGELFF.

J is TRBJ1-1 and V is TRBV2, with D possibly matching TRBD1 (6 bases). This CDR3 is 14 amino acids long. Germline V gene lookup returns CDR1 SNHLY and CDR2 FYNNEI. The germline V and J ends were trimmed by 5 bases and 2 bases, with 12 bases remaining between them. CDR3: CASSSGQRNTEAFF. CDR3 DNA sequence: TGTGCCAGCAGTTCTGGACAGAGAAACACTGAAGCTTTCTTT.

The chain is built from TRBV19 and TRBJ1-4; 10 nucleotides line up with TRBD1. Germline CDR1 LNHDA, CDR2 SQIVND (reference sequence). Trimming cost V 5 bases and J 2 bases; bases outside gene matches: 2. The CDR3 contains 15 residues. CDR3 in amino acids: CASSPGQGTNEKLFF. In nucleotides, the CDR3 is TGTGCCAGTAGTCCGGGACAGGGGACTAATGAAAAACTGTTTTTT.

The gene calls are TRBV28 and TRBJ1-2; TRBD1 matches at 9 bases. With V trimmed by 6 bases and J by 4 bases, 9 bases remained unmatched. The CDR3 consists of 15 residues. The germline CDR1 and CDR2 sequences are MDHEN and SYDVKM. For the CDR3, the DNA is TGTGCCAGCAGGGAAAACAGGGGGCGCGGCTATGGCTACACCTTC. Translated: CASRENRGRGYGYTF.

This rearrangement joins TRBV18 to TRBJ1-2; the match to TRBD1 covers 7 bases. There are 16 residues in the CDR3. V gave up 2 bases and J gave up 0 bases; unmatched junction bases: 6. Germline V gene sequence: CDR1 KGHSH, CDR2 LQKENI. The CDR3 loop reads CASSPGIDRANYGYTF. DNA for the CDR3: TGTGCCAGCTCACCAGGCATCGACAGGGCTAACTATGGCTACACCTTC.

The chain is built from TRBV5-4 and TRBJ2-7; D remains unclear. Deletions cut 1 base from V and 4 bases from J, with 12 bases between. The CDR3 is 14 amino acids. Germline V CDR1 and CDR2: SGHNT, YYREEE (reference sequence). The CDR3 DNA sequence: TGTGCCAGCAGCTTGAAGTATGCGGAATACGAGCAGTACTTC. Its translation is CASSLKYAEYEQYF.

The CDR3 loop is CASRPIGGEMNTEAFF. Written as DNA, the CDR3 is TGTGCCAGCAGACCAATCGGAGGTGAAATGAACACTGAAGCTTTCTTT. The chain recombines TRBV5-6 with TRBJ1-1; no reliable D call. CDR1 is SGHDT and CDR2 is YYEEEE in the germline V gene. The CDR3 spans 16 residues. The V end lost 5 bases, the J end lost 0 bases, and 17 bases lay between the germline ends.

The V and J genes are TRBV5-4 and TRBJ2-1, with a weak D call TRBD2 (5 bases). Trimming cost V 1 base and J 6 bases, with 11 bases left between them. The CDR3 extends over 14 amino acids. Germline CDR1 is SGHNT and CDR2 is YYREEE (reference sequence). The CDR3 nucleotides read TGTGCCAGCAGCTTGTGGACTGGGAGCAATGAGCAGTTCTTC. It specifies CASSLWTGSNEQFF.

This chain uses TRBV15 with TRBJ1-5; TRBD1 aligns across 9 bases. The CDR3 covers 18 residues. Per the germline V gene, CDR1 is LNHNV and CDR2 is YYDKDF (reference sequence). Trimming at V came to 6 bases and at J to 0 bases, leaving 12 bases not matched to a gene. The CDR3 loop reads CATRGRGTGISSNQPQHF. The CDR3, as DNA: TGTGCCACCAGGGGTCGCGGGACAGGGATTTCTAGCAATCAGCCCCAGCATTTT.

The chain recombines TRBV2 with TRBJ2-1; D possibly corresponds to TRBD2 (5 bases). Per germline, CDR1 SNHLY and CDR2 FYNNEI. With 9 bases removed from V and 6 bases from J, the gap between germline ends came to 15 bases. There are 13 residues in the CDR3. The CDR3 sequence is CARRVVLGNEQFF. DNA of the CDR3: TGTGCCAGGAGGGTGGTTTTGGGCAATGAGCAGTTCTTC.

The chain is built from TRBV19 and TRBJ1-1, with a possible D match to TRBD1 (5 bases). CDR3 size: 13 residues. Germline CDR1 and CDR2: LNHDA and SQIVND (reference sequence). V was shortened by 5 bases and J by 0 bases, with 7 bases between the two germline ends. Written as DNA, the CDR3 is TGTGCCAGTAGTGTGACAGTGAACACTGAAGCTTTCTTT. It is translated as CASSVTVNTEAFF.

The rearrangement uses TRBV7-3 and TRBJ1-1; D perhaps matches TRBD1 (6 bases). The ends were cut back, 5 bases at V and 1 base at J, with 14 bases in the middle. This CDR3 contains 15 residues. The germline gives CDR1 SGHTA, CDR2 FQGTGA. CDR3 sequence: CASSLYRDRNTEAFF. As DNA, the CDR3 is TGTGCCAGCAGCCTATACAGGGATCGGAACACTGAAGCTTTCTTT.

The rearrangement joins TRBV7-2 to TRBJ2-5; the match to TRBD2 covers 14 bases. Per germline, CDR1 SGHTA and CDR2 FQGNSA. The CDR3 contains 19 residues. With 2 bases clipped from V and 1 base from J, the junction kept 9 bases outside the gene matches. CDR3 nucleotide sequence: TGTGCCAGCAGCTTACGACTAGCGGGGGGGGCCACCCCCCAAGAGACCCAGTACTTC. It encodes CASSLRLAGGATPQETQYF.

This sequence joins TRBV18 and TRBJ2-1; 14 bases are a match to TRBD2. This CDR3 is built from 16 residues. Germline assignment: CDR1 KGHSH and CDR2 LQKENI. Trimming at V came to 6 bases and at J to 8 bases, leaving 9 bases not matched to a gene. The CDR3 sequence: CASSRGLAGGLDEQFF. The CDR3 bases are TGTGCCAGCTCCCGCGGACTAGCGGGGGGTTTAGATGAGCAGTTCTTC.

A remark on this clone: This specimen includes other DNA sequences encoding the same CDR3. V usage is TRBV4-1 and J usage is TRBJ2-4; perhaps TRBD1 as D (8 bases). Between the trimmed V and J ends, which lost 5 bases and 1 base, there was a span of 12 bases. There are 15 residues in the CDR3. Germline V gives CDR1 MGHRA, CDR2 YSYEKL. CDR3 nucleotides: TGCGCCAGCAGCTTACAGGGGGGGGCCAAAAACATTCAGTACTTC. This codes for CASSLQGGAKNIQYF.